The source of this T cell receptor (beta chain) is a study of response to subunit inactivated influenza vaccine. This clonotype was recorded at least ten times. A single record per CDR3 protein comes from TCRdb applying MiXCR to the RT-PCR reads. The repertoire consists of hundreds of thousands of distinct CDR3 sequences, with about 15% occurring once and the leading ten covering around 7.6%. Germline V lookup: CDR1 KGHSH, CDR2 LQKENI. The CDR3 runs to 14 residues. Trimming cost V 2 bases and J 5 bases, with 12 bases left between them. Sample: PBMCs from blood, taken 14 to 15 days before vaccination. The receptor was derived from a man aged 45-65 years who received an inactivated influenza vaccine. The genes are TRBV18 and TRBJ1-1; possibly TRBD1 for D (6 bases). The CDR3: CASSPKGGFTEAFF. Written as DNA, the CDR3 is TGTGCCAGCTCACCAAAGGGGGGTTTTACTGAAGCTTTCTTT.